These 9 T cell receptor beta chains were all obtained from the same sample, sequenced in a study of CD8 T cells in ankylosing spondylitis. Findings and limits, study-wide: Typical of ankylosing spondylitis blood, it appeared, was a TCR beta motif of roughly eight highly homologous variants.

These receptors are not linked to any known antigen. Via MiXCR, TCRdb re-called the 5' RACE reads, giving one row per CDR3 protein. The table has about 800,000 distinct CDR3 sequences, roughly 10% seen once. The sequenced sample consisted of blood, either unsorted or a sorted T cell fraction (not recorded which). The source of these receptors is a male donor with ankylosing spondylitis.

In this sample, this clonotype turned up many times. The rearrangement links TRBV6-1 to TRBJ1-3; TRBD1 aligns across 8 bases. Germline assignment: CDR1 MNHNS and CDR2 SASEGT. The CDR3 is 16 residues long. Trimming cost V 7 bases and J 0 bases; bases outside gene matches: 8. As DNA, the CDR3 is TGTGCCAGCACCAACAGGGGGGTTAACTCTGGAAACACCATATATTTT. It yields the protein CASTNRGVNSGNTIYF.

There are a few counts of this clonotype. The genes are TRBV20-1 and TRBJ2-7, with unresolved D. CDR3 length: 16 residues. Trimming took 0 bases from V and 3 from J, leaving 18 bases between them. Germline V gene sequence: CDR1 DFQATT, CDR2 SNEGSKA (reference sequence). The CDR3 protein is CSARDEASSFLYEQYF. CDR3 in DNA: TGCAGTGCTAGAGATGAGGCCTCTTCTTTTCTCTACGAGCAGTACTTC.

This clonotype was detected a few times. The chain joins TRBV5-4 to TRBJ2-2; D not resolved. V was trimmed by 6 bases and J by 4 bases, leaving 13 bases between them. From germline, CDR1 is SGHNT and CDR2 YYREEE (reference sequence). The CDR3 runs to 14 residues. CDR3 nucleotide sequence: TGTGCCAGCACCCAAGCCGCCCGCACCGGGGAGCTGTTTTTT. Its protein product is CASTQAARTGELFF.

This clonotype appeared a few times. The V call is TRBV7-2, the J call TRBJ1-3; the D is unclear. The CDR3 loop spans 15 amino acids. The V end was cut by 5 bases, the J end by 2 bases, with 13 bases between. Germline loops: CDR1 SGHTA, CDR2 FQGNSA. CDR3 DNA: TGTGCCAGCAGCGATAGAGGGCAGACTGGAAACACCATATATTTT. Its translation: CASSDRGQTGNTIYF.

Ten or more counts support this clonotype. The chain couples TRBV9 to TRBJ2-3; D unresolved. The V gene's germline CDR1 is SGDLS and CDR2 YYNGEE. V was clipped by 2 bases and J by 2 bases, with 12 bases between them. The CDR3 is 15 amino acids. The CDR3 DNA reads TGTGCCAGCAGCGTCTCCCCAGAATCCACAGATACGCAGTATTTT. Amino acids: CASSVSPESTDTQYF.

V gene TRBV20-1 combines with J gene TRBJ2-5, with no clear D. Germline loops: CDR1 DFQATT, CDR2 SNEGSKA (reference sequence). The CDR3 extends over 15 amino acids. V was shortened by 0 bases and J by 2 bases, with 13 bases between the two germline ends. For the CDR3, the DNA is TGCAGTGCTAGAGAGTCCCCTCGTACTCAAGAGACCCAGTACTTC. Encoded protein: CSARESPRTQETQYF.

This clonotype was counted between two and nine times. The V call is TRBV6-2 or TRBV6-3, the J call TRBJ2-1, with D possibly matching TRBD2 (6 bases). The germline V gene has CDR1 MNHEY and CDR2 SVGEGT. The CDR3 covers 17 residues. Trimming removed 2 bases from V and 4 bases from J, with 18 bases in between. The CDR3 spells CASSYPLGGTRYNEQFF. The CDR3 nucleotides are TGTGCCAGCAGTTACCCCCTGGGAGGTACCAGGTACAATGAGCAGTTCTTC.

CDR3 region: CASSFEGRAQHF. The CDR3 DNA sequence: TGTGCCAGCAGCTTTGAGGGTCGAGCCCAGCATTTT. The V and J genes are TRBV5-8 and TRBJ1-5, with unresolved D. The CDR3 contains 12 residues. Germline V CDR1 and CDR2: SGHTS, YDEGEE. V dropped 2 bases and J dropped 11 bases, with 11 bases sitting between them.

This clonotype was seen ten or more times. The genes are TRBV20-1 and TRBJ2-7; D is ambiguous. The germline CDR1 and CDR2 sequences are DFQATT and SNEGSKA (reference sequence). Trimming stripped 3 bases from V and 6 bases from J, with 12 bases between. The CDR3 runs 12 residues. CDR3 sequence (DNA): TGCAGTGCTAGTTTTGGCCTGTCCGAGCAGTACTTC. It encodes CSASFGLSEQYF.